One T cell receptor beta chain is described in this entry. This entry belongs to a study of blood T cell repertoires in COVID-19. Study-level background: Specimens from acute and convalescent COVID-19 originated in the United States, Italy and Spain. Sources were T cells, B-cell-depleted T cells, or PBMCs; the material itself was cDNA or gDNA.

Libraries were prepared by immunoSEQ multiplex PCR; TCRdb keeps only in-frame clonotypes and omits some of them. This sample has about 200,000 clones; 80% to 90% occur once, and the top ten carry about 5%. This clonotype was sampled from a woman older than 75 with acute or convalescent COVID-19. Sequenced: peripheral blood.

CDR3 nucleotide sequence: TGTGCCAGCACGACTAGCGGGAGGGAGACCCAGTACTTC. It translates to CASTTSGRETQYF. The chain recombines TRBV7-2 with TRBJ2-5, with 13 positions matching TRBD2. The CDR3 length is 13 residues. Germline V gene lookup returns CDR1 SGHTA and CDR2 FQGNSA. V lost 7 bases and J lost 5; bases outside the gene matches: 1.